These 10 T cell receptor beta chains were all obtained from the same sample, sequenced in a study of technical replicates of blood from several donors. TCRdb's copy holds only in-frame clones and misses some; the assay was immunoSEQ multiplex PCR. The data show 50,000 to 65,000 clones, around 92% seen once. Sequenced sample: PBMCs. The receptors derive from a human donor in good health. Some clones in this sample may be carry-over from other donors' samples.

The V call is TRBV7-6, the J call TRBJ2-3; perhaps TRBD2 as D (6 bases). The CDR3 has 13 residues. CDR1 and CDR2 (germline): SGHVS, FNYEAQ. The V end was cut by 4 bases, the J end by 8 bases, with 13 bases between. CDR3 residues: CASSSGRGGTQYF. In DNA, the CDR3 is TGTGCCAGCAGCTCAGGGCGGGGAGGTACGCAGTATTTT.

About this clone itself: The junction does not match germline at one end; this may be a read error. The CDR3 sequence: CPGQGSYNEQFF. Here the CDR3 DNA reads TGCCCCGGGCAGGGCTCCTACAATGAGCAGTTCTTC. This chain joins TRBV25-1 and TRBJ2-1, with a tentative D call TRBD1 (5 bases). This CDR3 is 12 amino acids long. Germline V gene data show CDR1 as MGHDK and CDR2 as SYGVNS.

CDR3 loop: CASSQDLFGLAHRGNEQFF. The CDR3 DNA is TGCGCCAGCAGCCAAGATCTTTTCGGACTAGCTCATAGGGGCAATGAGCAGTTCTTC. V gene TRBV4-1 combines with J gene TRBJ2-1, with 8 bases aligning to TRBD2. This CDR3 comprises 19 residues. Germline V gene sequence: CDR1 MGHRA, CDR2 YSYEKL. The junction had 16 bases not matched to a gene; V was cut back by 0 bases and J by 6 bases.

This rearrangement joins TRBV5-1 to TRBJ1-1; D unresolved. V shed 2 bases and J shed 1 base, with 6 bases lying between them. This CDR3 is built from 13 residues. CDR1 and CDR2 (germline): SGHRS, YFSETQ. Here the CDR3 DNA reads TGCGCCAGCAGCTTCCAGGAGAACACTGAAGCTTTCTTT. Encoded protein: CASSFQENTEAFF.

This clone was recorded only once. The chain combines TRBV5-8 with TRBJ2-3; 10 positions agree with TRBD1. V was clipped by 4 bases and J by 5 bases; unmatched bases: 10. CDR1 and CDR2 from the germline V gene are SGHTS and YDEGEE. This CDR3 region has 16 residues. The CDR3 sequence: CASSNTRGTGVDTQYF. In nucleotides, the CDR3 is TGTGCCAGCAGCAACACGCGGGGGACAGGGGTAGATACGCAGTATTTT.

The chain joins TRBV25-1 to TRBJ1-4; D might be TRBD1 (5 bases). Germline V gives CDR1 MGHDK, CDR2 SYGVNS. Trimming removed 4 bases from V and 0 bases from J, with 6 bases in between. There are 14 residues in the CDR3. For the CDR3, the DNA is TGTGCCAGCAGTGCGACAGCAACTAATGAAAAACTGTTTTTT. Residues: CASSATATNEKLFF.

This chain links TRBV30 with TRBJ2-7; D is undetermined. The V and J ends lost 2 bases and 0 bases respectively, with 5 bases between them. This CDR3 contains 12 residues. Germline V lookup: CDR1 GTSNPN, CDR2 SVGIG (reference sequence). The CDR3 nucleotides read TGTGCCTGGAGTATAGCCTCCTACGAGCAGTACTTC. It encodes CAWSIASYEQYF.

The chain has TRBV7-3 and TRBJ2-5; TRBD2 aligns across 13 bases. Trimming cost V 4 bases and J 7 bases; bases outside gene matches: 6. Germline assignment: CDR1 SGHTA and CDR2 FQGTGA. The CDR3 is 15 residues long. Here the CDR3 DNA reads TGTGCCAGCAGCTGGACTAGCGGGGGTAGCGGGACCCAGTACTTC. It translates to CASSWTSGGSGTQYF.

V usage is TRBV5-8 and J usage is TRBJ2-7; TRBD1 aligns across 7 bases. Germline V lookup: CDR1 SGHTS, CDR2 YDEGEE. There are 15 residues in the CDR3. With 0 bases clipped from V and 1 base from J, the junction kept 4 bases outside the gene matches. In DNA, the CDR3 is TGTGCCAGCAGCTTGGTGAGGACAGGATCCTACGAGCAGTACTTC. Translating it yields CASSLVRTGSYEQYF.

V is TRBV6-5 and J is TRBJ2-7; D remains unclear. The CDR3 is 13 residues long. CDR1 is MNHEY, CDR2 SVGAGI, per germline. V gave up 0 bases and J gave up 7 bases, with 10 bases separating them. The CDR3 nucleotides are TGTGCCAGCAGTTACTCGTTCCGCGGTGAGCAGTACTTC. Translating it yields CASSYSFRGEQYF.